One sample yielded the 17 T cell receptor beta chains listed below, sequenced in a study of blood T cell repertoires in COVID-19. Repertoires were generated with immunoSEQ multiplex PCR, while TCRdb's copy carries only in-frame clones and drops some. The data contain roughly 220,000 clones, around 86% of them singletons. Sequenced material: peripheral blood. These TCRs come from a woman older than 75 with COVID-19, enrolled during active disease.

This clone has more than one count but fewer than ten. The chain couples TRBV3-1 (or the pseudogene TRBV3-2) to TRBJ2-2, with D perhaps TRBD1 (6 bases). The germline CDR1 and CDR2 sequences are LGHDT and YNNKEL (reference sequence). This CDR3 has 14 amino acids. V was cut by 6 bases and J by 5 bases, with 13 bases left in between. The CDR3 DNA follows: TGTGCCAGCAGTAACAGGGCAGGAACCGGGGAGCTGTTTTTT. The encoded protein is CASSNRAGTGELFF.

The rearrangement links TRBV6-6 to TRBJ2-3; TRBD1 agrees at 8 bases. Per the germline V gene, CDR1 is MNHNY and CDR2 is SVGAGI (reference sequence). Unmatched junction bases numbered 15, after V lost 4 bases and J lost 9 bases. The CDR3 totals 16 residues. The CDR3 DNA reads TGTGCCAGCAGTTTCCCGGGCCCTCAGGGGGCAAGGACGCAGTATTTT. Residues: CASSFPGPQGARTQYF.

The V gene is TRBV28, the J gene TRBJ2-2; tentatively, D is TRBD2 (6 bases). V shed 1 base and J shed 0 bases, with 24 bases lying between them. Per the germline V gene, CDR1 is MDHEN and CDR2 is SYDVKM. CDR3 length: 21 residues. This CDR3 is CASSLYPRGVPASANTGELFF. CDR3 sequence (DNA): TGTGCCAGCAGTTTATATCCGCGAGGAGTGCCGGCTAGCGCGAACACCGGGGAGCTGTTTTTT.

The V gene is TRBV2, the J gene TRBJ1-6, with TRBD1 identical over 7 bases. After removal of 8 bases from V and 11 bases from J, the junction contained 9 bases not matched to a gene. Germline CDR1 SNHLY, CDR2 FYNNEI. The CDR3 totals 13 residues. CDR3 amino acids: CASRGDRRTPLHF. CDR3 nucleotides: TGTGCCAGCCGAGGGGACAGAAGGACACCCCTCCACTTT.

The chain uses TRBV2 and TRBJ1-4, with D perhaps matching TRBD1 (5 bases). The CDR3 is 15 amino acids. V lost 5 bases and J 7 bases, leaving 17 bases between the germline ends. Germline lookup yields CDR1 SNHLY and CDR2 FYNNEI. The CDR3 spells CASSRQGRTAEKLFF. DNA for the CDR3: TGTGCCAGCAGTCGCCAGGGCAGGACCGCTGAAAAACTGTTTTTT.

This chain connects TRBV28 to TRBJ2-7; D is uncertain. Deletions cut 6 bases from V and 1 base from J, with 7 bases between. Germline V gene data show CDR1 as MDHEN and CDR2 as SYDVKM. The CDR3 consists of 12 residues. The CDR3 DNA reads TGTGCCAGCAGGGTGGCTTCCTACGAGCAGTACTTC. Translation gives CASRVASYEQYF.

The chain is built from TRBV21-1 and TRBJ1-5; TRBD1, the D gene given by the table, was not confirmed from the DNA. TRBV21-1 is a pseudogene segment. This CDR3 comprises 15 residues. The CDR3 DNA follows: TGTGCCAGCAGCAAATTAAGGGACAGGGATCAGCCCCAGCATTTT. Translation gives CASSKLRDRDQPQHF.

A single count supports this clone. This chain joins TRBV6-5 and TRBJ2-7, with 7 bases matching TRBD1. Germline V gene sequence: CDR1 MNHEY, CDR2 SVGAGI. The CDR3 spans 14 residues. With V trimmed by 2 bases and J by 0 bases, 1 base remained unmatched. The CDR3 sequence: CASSYDRASYEQYF. The CDR3 DNA reads TGTGCCAGCAGTTACGACAGGGCCTCCTACGAGCAGTACTTC.

The chain employs TRBV7-9 and TRBJ1-3; 9 positions agree with TRBD1. Per the germline V gene, CDR1 is SEHNR and CDR2 is FQNEAQ (reference sequence). This CDR3 spans 17 amino acids. J gave up 1 base and V 5 bases, and 9 bases lay outside the gene matches. CDR3 sequence reads: CASSPRGTGISGNTIYF. CDR3 bases: TGTGCCAGCAGCCCTCGAGGGACAGGGATTTCTGGAAACACCATATATTTT.

V usage is TRBV12-3 or TRBV12-4 and J usage is TRBJ2-1; no reliable D call. The CDR3 runs to 13 residues. V gave up 2 bases and J gave up 9 bases, with 11 bases separating them. The CDR3 DNA follows: TGTGCCAGCAGTTTAACAGTTACATTTGAGCAGTTCTTC. It specifies CASSLTVTFEQFF.

Remarks on this clone: This sample includes further DNA sequences coding for the same CDR3. The chain recombines TRBV18 with TRBJ2-7; D is unresolved. CDR1 is KGHSH, CDR2 LQKENI, per germline. Between the trimmed V and J ends, which lost 2 bases and 1 base, there was a span of 6 bases. This CDR3 has 13 amino acids. Here the CDR3 DNA reads TGTGCCAGCTCACCAGGCAGTTCCTACGAGCAGTACTTC. Its translation is CASSPGSSYEQYF.

This chain links TRBV13 with TRBJ1-2, with TRBD1 matching over 8 bases. The CDR3 covers 16 residues. The germline V gene has CDR1 PRHDT and CDR2 FYEKMQ (reference sequence). J was trimmed by 1 base and V by 2 bases; bases with no gene match: 6. The CDR3 DNA reads TGTGCCAGCAGCTTAACCCAGGGACAGGTTAACTATGGCTACACCTTC. It translates to CASSLTQGQVNYGYTF.

The rearrangement joins TRBV11-2 to TRBJ2-1, with TRBD1 as a possible D gene (6 bases). In germline, CDR1 is SGHAT, CDR2 FQNNGV. This CDR3 contains 14 residues. Trimming cost V 3 bases and J 8 bases, with 14 bases left between them. CDR3 DNA: TGTGCCAGCAGCTTGGGTACCAGGGGCCATGAGCAGTTCTTC. This translates into CASSLGTRGHEQFF.

The gene calls are TRBV10-3 and TRBJ1-4; 8 bases fit TRBD1. CDR1 is ENHRY, CDR2 SYGVKD, per germline. The CDR3 runs 14 residues. V was pared by 4 bases and J by 8 bases, with 6 bases of the junction left unmatched. The chain's CDR3 is CAISAQGAGEKLFF. The CDR3 nucleotides read TGTGCCATCAGTGCTCAGGGGGCGGGGGAAAAACTGTTTTTT.

This chain connects TRBV7-9 to TRBJ1-2; tentative D call: TRBD1 (6 bases). The CDR3 has 14 residues. Trimming took off 7 bases at V and 6 bases at J, with 18 bases between the two ends. CDR1 SEHNR and CDR2 FQNEAQ come from the germline V gene (reference sequence). CDR3 loop: CASTLQGSVHGYTF. The CDR3 DNA reads as TGTGCCAGCACGTTACAGGGCTCAGTACATGGCTACACCTTC.

This chain uses TRBV6-5 with TRBJ1-1; 9 nucleotides line up with TRBD1. CDR3 length: 15 residues. With V trimmed by 2 bases and J by 0 bases, 1 base remained unmatched. From germline, CDR1 is MNHEY and CDR2 SVGAGI. CDR3 DNA: TGTGCCAGCAGTTACGGGACAGGGATGAACACTGAAGCTTTCTTT. This sequence encodes CASSYGTGMNTEAFF.

The rearrangement links TRBV28 to TRBJ1-1, with D hard to call. The CDR3 runs 12 residues. Trimming cost V 8 bases and J 0 bases, with 7 bases left between them. Germline lookup yields CDR1 MDHEN and CDR2 SYDVKM. The CDR3 loop is CASVTVNTEAFF. The CDR3 DNA follows: TGTGCCAGCGTCACAGTGAACACTGAAGCTTTCTTT.